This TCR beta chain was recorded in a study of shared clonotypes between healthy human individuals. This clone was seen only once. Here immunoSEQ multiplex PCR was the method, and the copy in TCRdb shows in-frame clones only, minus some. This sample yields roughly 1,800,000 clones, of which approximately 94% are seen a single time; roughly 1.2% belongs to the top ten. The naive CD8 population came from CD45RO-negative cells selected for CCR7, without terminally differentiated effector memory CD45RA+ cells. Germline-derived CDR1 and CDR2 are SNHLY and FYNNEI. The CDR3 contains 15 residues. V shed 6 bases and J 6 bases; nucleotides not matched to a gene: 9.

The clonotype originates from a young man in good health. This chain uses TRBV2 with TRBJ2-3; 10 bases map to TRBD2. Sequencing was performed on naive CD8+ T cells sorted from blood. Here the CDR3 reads CASRESGGATDTQYF. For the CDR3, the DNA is TGTGCCAGCAGAGAAAGCGGGGGGGCGACGGATACGCAGTATTTT.